This TCR beta chain was recovered during a study of Tregs in tolerant kidney transplant recipients. Clones were read by immunoSEQ multiplex PCR, and TCRdb kept only the in-frame ones, dropping some. The repertoire shows about 30,000 clones; the top ten hold 13% to 15%. As to this clone: The CDR3 goes on 3 residues after the read ends, and that part is filled in from the germline J gene.

Germline V gene sequence: CDR1 LNHDA, CDR2 SQIVND (reference sequence). The CDR3 is 13 residues long. The V call is TRBV19, the J call TRBJ1-1, with TRBD1 matching over 7 bases. The TCR sequence derives from a human donor who received a combined kidney and bone marrow transplant. The source was CD8+ T cells from blood, collected before the transplant. The CDR3 protein is CASSETGVGEAFF. The covered CDR3 bases are TGTGCCAGTAGTGAAACAGGGGTTGGAGAA. The whole variable domain, filled in from reference TRBV19 and TRBJ1-1, reads DGGITQSPKYLFRKEGQNVTLSCEQNLNHDAMYWYRQDPGQGLRLIYYSQIVNDFQKGDIAEGYSVSREKKESFPLTVTSAQKNPTAFYLCASSETGVGEAFFGQGTRLTVV.